These 24 T cell receptor beta chains share one sample of origin, sequenced in a study of identical twins. TCRdb used MiXCR to reprocess the 5' RACE reads, holding one entry per CDR3 protein. This sample has hundreds of thousands of distinct CDR3 sequences, with more than 9% found just once. The same data also contributed to another study, on yellow fever vaccine responses in identical twins.

Sequenced: PBMCs. These receptors were collected from a woman younger than 35 in good health.

V is TRBV7-2 and J is TRBJ1-3; 7 bases align to TRBD1. The CDR3 is 17 amino acids. Trimming removed 3 bases from V and 2 bases from J; junction bases left unmatched: 10. The germline V gene encodes CDR1 SGHTA and CDR2 FQGNSA. The CDR3: CASSFPTSGQPGNTIYF. For the CDR3, the DNA is TGTGCCAGCAGCTTCCCAACCTCGGGACAGCCTGGAAACACCATATATTTT.

In this sample, this clonotype turned up a few times. In DNA form, the CDR3 reads TGTGCCAGCAGCTTAGGGTGGGACCCTAACTACGAGCAGTACTTC. Its translation: CASSLGWDPNYEQYF. This sequence joins TRBV7-6 and TRBJ2-7; the D call may be TRBD1 or TRBD2 (5 bases each). The CDR3 runs to 15 residues. Trimming pared 1 base from V and 3 bases from J, leaving 13 bases between. Per the germline V gene, CDR1 is SGHVS and CDR2 is FNYEAQ.

V is TRBV10-3 and J is TRBJ2-1; 12 nucleotides align to TRBD2. The ends lost 8 bases at V and 6 bases at J; junction bases unmatched: 2. Germline V gene sequence: CDR1 ENHRY, CDR2 SYGVKD. This CDR3 is built from 13 residues. The CDR3 loop reads CAIASGRGNEQFF. CDR3 nucleotide sequence: TGTGCCATCGCTAGCGGGAGGGGCAATGAGCAGTTCTTC.

Many counts were recorded for this clonotype. The rearrangement uses TRBV6-5 and TRBJ2-7, with D possibly TRBD2 on 5 matching bases. Trimming stripped 2 bases from V and 1 base from J, with 12 bases between. The CDR3 spans 15 residues. Germline CDR1 reads MNHEY; CDR2 reads SVGAGI. The CDR3 DNA follows: TGTGCCAGCAGTTACGCAACACTAGGGTCCTACGAGCAGTACTTC. It yields the protein CASSYATLGSYEQYF.

The chain combines TRBV5-6 with TRBJ2-2; D is possibly TRBD1 (5 bases). Germline values: CDR1 SGHDT, CDR2 YYEEEE. V lost 2 bases, J lost 4 bases, and 12 bases lay in between. The CDR3 totals 15 residues. The CDR3 region is CASSFVQVGTGELFF. In DNA form, the CDR3 reads TGTGCCAGCAGCTTCGTACAGGTCGGCACCGGGGAGCTGTTTTTT.

The rearrangement uses TRBV7-3 and TRBJ2-7; tentatively, D is TRBD1 (6 bases). CDR1 is SGHTA and CDR2 is FQGTGA in the germline V gene. Trimming cost V 3 bases and J 2 bases, with 14 bases left between them. There are 15 residues in the CDR3. The CDR3: CASSFSLGAPYEQYF. CDR3 coding DNA: TGTGCCAGCAGCTTTTCTTTGGGGGCCCCCTACGAGCAGTACTTC.

This rearrangement joins TRBV7-9 to TRBJ2-1, with a possible D match to TRBD1 (5 bases). The CDR3 spans 13 residues. The germline CDR1 and CDR2 sequences are SEHNR and FQNEAQ (reference sequence). V lost 2 bases and J 5 bases, leaving 7 bases between the germline ends. The CDR3 region is CASSLWGNNEQFF. CDR3 in DNA: TGTGCCAGCAGCTTATGGGGCAACAATGAGCAGTTCTTC.

V and J are TRBV10-3 and TRBJ2-3; 12 bases are shared with TRBD2. Germline V CDR1 and CDR2: ENHRY, SYGVKD. J lost 0 bases, V lost 7 bases, and 11 bases had no gene match. This CDR3 is built from 18 residues. The CDR3 loop reads CAITETSGGPLSTDTQYF. CDR3 DNA sequence: TGTGCCATCACCGAGACTAGCGGGGGACCTCTAAGCACAGATACGCAGTATTTT.

A few counts support this clonotype. The chain uses TRBV11-2 and TRBJ2-3; D remains ambiguous. Germline V gives CDR1 SGHAT, CDR2 FQNNGV. Trimming took 5 bases from V and 0 from J, leaving 6 bases between them. This CDR3 has 13 residues. The CDR3 spells CASSPVSTDTQYF. The CDR3 DNA reads as TGTGCCAGCAGCCCCGTGAGCACAGATACGCAGTATTTT.

The chain carries TRBV12-3 or TRBV12-4 and TRBJ1-5; D call uncertain. This CDR3 is built from 14 residues. The germline V and J ends were trimmed by 5 bases and 7 bases, with 15 bases remaining between them. CDR3 nucleotide sequence: TGTGCCAGCAGTCCGGCTGACGGAGCCCAGCCCCAGCATTTT. Translated, it gives CASSPADGAQPQHF.

This chain joins TRBV14 and TRBJ1-5; TRBD1 matches 12 bases. Germline V gene lookup returns CDR1 SGHDN and CDR2 FVKESK. The trim removed 3 bases at V and 7 bases at J, leaving 7 bases unmatched. The CDR3 contains 16 residues. The CDR3 DNA follows: TGTGCCAGCAGCCATGTGGGACAGGGGGCCGGGCAGCCCCAGCATTTT. Its protein product is CASSHVGQGAGQPQHF. The whole variable domain, filled in from reference TRBV14 and TRBJ1-5, reads EAGVTQFPSHSVIEKGQTVTLRCDPISGHDNLYWYRRVMGKEIKFLLHFVKESKQDESGMPNNRFLAERTGGTYSTLKVQPAELEDSGVYFCASSHVGQGAGQPQHFGDGTRLSIL.

The rearrangement uses TRBV12-3 or TRBV12-4 and TRBJ1-1; D perhaps matches TRBD1 (5 bases). There are 14 residues in the CDR3. Trimming shortened V by 3 bases and J by 4 bases, and 12 bases separated the two germline ends. Here the CDR3 reads CASSLRWGGTEAFF. In nucleotides, the CDR3 is TGTGCCAGCAGTTTGAGATGGGGCGGCACTGAAGCTTTCTTT.

This clonotype has a handful of counts. The chain uses TRBV7-2 and TRBJ2-3, with D unresolved. The germline V and J ends were trimmed by 0 bases and 1 base, with 11 bases remaining between them. The CDR3 spans 16 residues. The V gene's germline CDR1 is SGHTA and CDR2 FQGNSA. CDR3: CASSLALDPRTDTQYF. The CDR3 bases are TGTGCCAGCAGCTTAGCGCTTGATCCCCGCACAGATACGCAGTATTTT.

The rearrangement joins TRBV29-1 to TRBJ2-1; 10 bases agree with TRBD2. The junction had 8 bases not matched to a gene; V was cut back by 4 bases and J by 5 bases. Germline CDR1 and CDR2: SQVTM and ANQGSEA. This CDR3 contains 15 residues. CDR3 amino acids: CSVVVAGGLNNEQFF. The CDR3 coding sequence is TGCAGCGTTGTAGTAGCGGGGGGCCTGAACAATGAGCAGTTCTTC.

The chain uses TRBV10-3 and TRBJ2-1; 10 bases fit TRBD2. Germline-derived CDR1 and CDR2 are ENHRY and SYGVKD. V gave up 0 bases and J gave up 0 bases; unmatched junction bases: 2. This CDR3 is built from 17 residues. The CDR3 DNA reads as TGTGCCATCAGTGAGTCGCTAGCGGGGGTCTCCTACAATGAGCAGTTCTTC. It specifies CAISESLAGVSYNEQFF.

For the CDR3, the DNA is TGTGCCAGCTCACCTCCCCGAGGACTCCTGAACACTGAAGCTTTCTTT. This translates into CASSPPRGLLNTEAFF. The rearrangement joins TRBV18 to TRBJ1-1; D remains unclear. The CDR3 is 16 residues long. The V end lost 3 bases, the J end lost 0 bases, and 14 bases lay between the germline ends. Germline CDR1 and CDR2: KGHSH and LQKENI.

The sample holds many counts of this clonotype. The gene calls are TRBV6-5 and TRBJ2-2, with D possibly matching TRBD2 (5 bases). Germline V gives CDR1 MNHEY, CDR2 SVGAGI. Trimming pared 1 base from V and 2 bases from J, leaving 8 bases between. This CDR3 has 15 amino acids. The CDR3 loop is CASSYFSVNTGELFF. The DNA of the CDR3 is TGTGCCAGCAGTTACTTTAGCGTAAACACCGGGGAGCTGTTTTTT.

The V and J genes are TRBV5-1 and TRBJ2-3; D might be TRBD1 or TRBD2, each matching 5 bases. The CDR3 consists of 15 residues. V was cut by 4 bases and J by 4 bases, with 16 bases left in between. Germline CDR1 reads SGHRS; CDR2 reads YFSETQ. CDR3 protein: CASSQGRSQADTQYF. The CDR3 DNA is TGCGCCAGCAGCCAGGGACGGAGCCAAGCAGATACGCAGTATTTT. Full variable domain (rest looked up from reference TRBV5-1 and TRBJ2-3): KAGVTQTPRYLIKTRGQQVTLSCSPISGHRSVSWYQQTPGQGLQFLFEYFSETQRNKGNFPGRFSGRQFSNSRSEMNVSTLELGDSALYLCASSQGRSQADTQYFGPGTRLTVL.

CDR3: CASSWASPRYNEQFF. DNA for the CDR3: TGTGCCAGCAGTTGGGCTAGCCCCAGGTACAATGAGCAGTTCTTC. The genes are TRBV6-5 and TRBJ2-1, with TRBD2 as a possible D gene (5 bases). V gave up 4 bases and J gave up 4 bases, with 14 bases separating them. The length of the CDR3 is 15 residues. Per the germline V gene, CDR1 is MNHEY and CDR2 is SVGAGI.

In its sample, this clonotype was seen a few times. The rearrangement joins TRBV18 to TRBJ1-1; D is perhaps TRBD1 (6 bases). CDR3 length: 12 residues. The V end was cut by 5 bases, the J end by 7 bases, with 11 bases between. Germline V CDR1 and CDR2: KGHSH, LQKENI. The CDR3 coding sequence is TGTGCCAGCTCAAGACAGGATAGTGAAGCTTTCTTT. Protein: CASSRQDSEAFF.

This chain uses TRBV12-3 or TRBV12-4 with TRBJ2-3, with D maybe TRBD2 (5 bases). The CDR3 extends over 13 amino acids. Trimming removed 7 bases at V and 2 bases at J, with 10 bases between. The CDR3 nucleotides are TGTGCCAGCACCATCCGGGACACAGATACGCAGTATTTT. Translation: CASTIRDTDTQYF.

The chain has TRBV27 and TRBJ2-7, with 15 bases lining up with TRBD2. Unmatched junction bases numbered 6, after V lost 0 bases and J lost 0 bases. The CDR3 runs to 19 residues. Per the germline V gene, CDR1 is MNHEY and CDR2 is SMNVEV (reference sequence). The CDR3 coding sequence is TGTGCCAGCAGTTTATCGGGGACTAGCGGGAGGCCCGCCTCCTACGAGCAGTACTTC. Its translation: CASSLSGTSGRPASYEQYF.

The chain recombines TRBV19 with TRBJ2-2, with a possible D match to TRBD1 (6 bases). Germline V gene data show CDR1 as LNHDA and CDR2 as SQIVND (reference sequence). CDR3 length: 18 residues. The V gene lost 6 bases and the J gene lost 0 bases, with 20 bases spanning the gap. The CDR3 DNA reads TGTGCCAGTAGAGAGGGTCAGGGGATTTACGCGAACACCGGGGAGCTGTTTTTT. This encodes CASREGQGIYANTGELFF.

The V gene is TRBV12-3 or TRBV12-4, the J gene TRBJ2-1; D uncertain. Trimming took 3 bases from V and 4 from J, leaving 10 bases between them. The CDR3 totals 14 residues. CDR3 amino acids: CASSFAWGYNEQFF. The CDR3 DNA follows: TGTGCCAGCAGTTTCGCCTGGGGATACAATGAGCAGTTCTTC.